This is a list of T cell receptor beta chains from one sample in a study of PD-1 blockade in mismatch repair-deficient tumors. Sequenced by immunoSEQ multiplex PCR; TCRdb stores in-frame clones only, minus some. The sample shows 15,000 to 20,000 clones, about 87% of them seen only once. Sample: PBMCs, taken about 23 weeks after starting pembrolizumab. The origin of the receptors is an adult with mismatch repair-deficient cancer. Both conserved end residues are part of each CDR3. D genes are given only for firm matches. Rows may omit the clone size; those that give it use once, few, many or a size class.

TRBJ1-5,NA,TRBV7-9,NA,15,CASSLGSTPNQPQHF,TGTGCCAGCAGCTTAGGATCGACTCCCAATCAGCCCCAGCATTTT
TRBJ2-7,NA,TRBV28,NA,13,CASRVTGSYEQYF,TGTGCCAGCAGGGTCACAGGGTCCTACGAGCAGTACTTC
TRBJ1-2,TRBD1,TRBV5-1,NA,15,CASSPRDSYNYGYTF,TGCGCCAGCAGCCCCCGGGACAGTTATAACTATGGCTACACCTTC
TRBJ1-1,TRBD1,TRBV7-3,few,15,CASSLLGGANTEAFF,TGTGCCAGCAGCTTACTAGGGGGCGCGAACACTGAAGCTTTCTTT
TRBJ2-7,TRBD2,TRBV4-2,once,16,CASSYGGSGGPYEQYF,TGTGCCAGCAGCTACGGGGGGAGCGGGGGTCCCTACGAGCAGTACTTC
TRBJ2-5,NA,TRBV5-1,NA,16,CASSLPEGRWGETQYF,TGCGCCAGCAGCTTGCCGGAGGGAAGATGGGGAGAGACCCAGTACTTC
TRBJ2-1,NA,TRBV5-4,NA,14,CASSLVAGSNEQFF,TGTGCCAGCAGCTTGGTTGCGGGGAGCAATGAGCAGTTCTTC
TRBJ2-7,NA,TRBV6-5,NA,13,CASSLQGTGEQYF,TGTGCCAGCAGTTTACAGGGTACCGGCGAGCAGTACTTC
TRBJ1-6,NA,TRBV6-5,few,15,CASSYWTAKDSPLHF,TGTGCCAGCAGTTACTGGACAGCCAAGGATTCACCCCTCCACTTT
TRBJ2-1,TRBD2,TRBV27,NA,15,CASRAGTSSYNEQFF,TGTGCCAGCAGAGCCGGGACTAGCTCCTACAATGAGCAGTTCTTC
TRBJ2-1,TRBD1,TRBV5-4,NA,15,CASSSGQGARFREFF,TGTGCCAGCAGCTCAGGACAGGGGGCGAGGTTTAGGGAGTTCTTC
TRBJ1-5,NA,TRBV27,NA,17,CARTSGHRGNSNQPQHF,TGTGCCAGAACATCCGGGCACCGAGGGAATAGCAATCAGCCCCAGCATTTT
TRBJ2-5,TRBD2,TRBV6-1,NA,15,CASSEELAGVPAQYF,TGTGCCAGCAGTGAAGAACTAGCGGGAGTGCCGGCCCAGTACTTC
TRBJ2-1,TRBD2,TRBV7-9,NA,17,CASRRGWGGRDYNEQFF,TGTGCCAGCAGGAGGGGGTGGGGCGGGAGGGACTACAATGAGCAGTTCTTC
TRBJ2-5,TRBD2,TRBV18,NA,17,CASSQPLTSGISETQYF,TGTGCCAGCTCACAACCCCTGACTAGCGGGATATCAGAGACCCAGTACTTC
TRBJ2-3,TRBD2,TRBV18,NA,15,CASSPVLAGEGTQYF,TGTGCCAGCTCACCAGTACTCGCGGGAGAAGGGACGCAGTATTTT
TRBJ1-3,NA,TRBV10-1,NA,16,CASSGTGRPDGNTIYF,TGCGCCAGCAGTGGAACAGGCCGTCCGGATGGAAACACCATATATTTT
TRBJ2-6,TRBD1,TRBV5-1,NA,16,CASSGHGTAGANVLTF,TGCGCCAGCAGCGGCCACGGGACAGCTGGGGCCAACGTCCTGACTTTC
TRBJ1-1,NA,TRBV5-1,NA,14,CASTQSVLNTEAFF,TGCGCCAGCACCCAATCAGTTTTGAACACTGAAGCTTTCTTT
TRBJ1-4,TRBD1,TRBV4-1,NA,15,CASSETGSLSEKLFF,TGCGCCAGCAGCGAGACAGGGTCGCTGTCTGAAAAACTGTTTTTT
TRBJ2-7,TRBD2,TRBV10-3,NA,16,CAISESLAGEPYEQYF,TGTGCCATCAGTGAGTCCTTAGCGGGAGAGCCGTACGAGCAGTACTTC
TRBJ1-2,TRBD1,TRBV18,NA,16,CASSPTHGTDLYGYTF,TGTGCCAGCTCACCAACTCACGGGACAGACTTGTATGGCTACACCTTC
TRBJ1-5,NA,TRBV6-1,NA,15,CASSMRGTTNQPQHF,TGTGCCAGCAGTATGAGGGGGACGACGAATCAGCCCCAGCATTTT
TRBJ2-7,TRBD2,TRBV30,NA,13,CAWWSGRSHEQYF,TGTGCCTGGTGGAGCGGGAGATCCCACGAGCAGTACTTC
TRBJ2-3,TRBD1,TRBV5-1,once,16,CASSRKTGGSTDTQYF,TGCGCCAGCAGCCGCAAGACAGGGGGTAGCACAGATACGCAGTATTTT
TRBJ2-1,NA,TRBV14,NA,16,CASSHPVAALYNEQFF,TGTGCCAGCAGCCACCCCGTAGCGGCCCTCTACAATGAGCAGTTCTTC
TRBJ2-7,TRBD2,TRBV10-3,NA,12,CAISASGNEQYF,TGTGCCATCAGTGCCAGCGGGAACGAGCAGTACTTC
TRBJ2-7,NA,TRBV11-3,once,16,CASSEPPLTVTYEQYF,TGTGCCAGCAGCGAACCCCCCCTCACAGTAACCTACGAGCAGTACTTC
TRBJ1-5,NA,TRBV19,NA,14,CASSTRDGNQPQHF,TGTGCCAGTAGTACGCGGGACGGAAATCAGCCCCAGCATTTT
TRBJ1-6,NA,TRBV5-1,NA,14,CASSLRGDNSPLHF,TGCGCCAGCAGCTTACGCGGGGATAATTCACCCCTCCACTTT
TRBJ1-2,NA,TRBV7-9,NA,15,CASSIGQRAFLGYTF,TGTGCCAGCAGCATAGGACAGAGAGCTTTCCTCGGCTACACCTTC
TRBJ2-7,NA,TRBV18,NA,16,CASSPINGVRDGEQYF,TGTGCCAGCTCACCTATTAACGGCGTCAGGGATGGGGAGCAGTACTTC
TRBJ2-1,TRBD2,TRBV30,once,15,CAWNPLIGRDNEQFF,TGTGCCTGGAATCCACTTATCGGGAGGGACAATGAGCAGTTCTTC
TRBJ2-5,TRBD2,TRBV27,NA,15,CASSLSTSPAETQYF,TGTGCCAGCAGTCTGTCGACTAGCCCGGCGGAGACCCAGTACTTC
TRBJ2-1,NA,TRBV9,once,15,CASSPNRAAYNEQFF,TGTGCCAGCAGCCCCAACAGGGCCGCGTACAATGAGCAGTTCTTC
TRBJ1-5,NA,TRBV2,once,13,CASCPGNNQPQHF,TGTGCCAGCTGCCCAGGGAACAATCAGCCCCAGCATTTT
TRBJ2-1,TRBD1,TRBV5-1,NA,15,CASSSGDRSYNEQFF,TGCGCCAGCAGCTCGGGGGACAGGTCTTACAATGAGCAGTTCTTC
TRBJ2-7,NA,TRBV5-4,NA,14,CASSLGQGKYEQYF,TGTGCCAGCAGCTTGGGGCAGGGGAAGTACGAGCAGTACTTC
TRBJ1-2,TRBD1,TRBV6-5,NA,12,CASSYTDRDYTF,TGTGCCAGCAGTTACACGGACAGGGACTACACCTTC
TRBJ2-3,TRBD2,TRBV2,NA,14,CASKAGVETDTQYF,TGTGCCAGCAAGGCGGGAGTGGAGACAGATACGCAGTATTTT
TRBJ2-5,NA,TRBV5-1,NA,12,CASSILQETQYF,TGCGCCAGCAGCATCCTCCAAGAGACCCAGTACTTC
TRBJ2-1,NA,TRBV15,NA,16,CATSREDWSSYNEQFF,TGTGCCACCAGCAGAGAGGACTGGAGCTCCTACAATGAGCAGTTCTTC
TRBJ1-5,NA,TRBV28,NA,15,CASSLWSGGKQPQHF,TGTGCCAGCAGTTTATGGTCCGGGGGAAAACAGCCCCAGCATTTT
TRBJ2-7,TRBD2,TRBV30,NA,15,CAWSPLAGGNVEQYF,TGTGCCTGGAGTCCCCTAGCGGGAGGAAACGTCGAGCAGTACTTC
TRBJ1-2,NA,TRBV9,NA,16,CASSVLTPGDKRAYTF,TGTGCCAGCAGCGTACTAACCCCCGGGGACAAACGGGCCTACACCTTC
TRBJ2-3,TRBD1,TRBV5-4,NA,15,CASSLDRGITDTQYF,TGTGCCAGCAGCCTGGACAGGGGGATCACAGATACGCAGTATTTT
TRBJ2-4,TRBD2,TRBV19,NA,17,CASSNGGRDAGKNIQYF,TGTGCCAGTAGCAACGGGGGGAGGGACGCGGGCAAAAACATTCAGTACTTC
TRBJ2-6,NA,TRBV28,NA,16,CASSSPAQAGANVLTF,TGTGCCAGCAGTTCCCCCGCACAGGCTGGGGCCAACGTCCTGACTTTC
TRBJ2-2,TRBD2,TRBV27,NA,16,CASSPHRGGRPGELFF,TGTGCCAGCAGTCCCCATCGCGGGGGACGGCCCGGGGAGCTGTTTTTT
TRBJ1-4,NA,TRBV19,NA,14,CASSMERGSEKLFF,TGTGCCAGTAGTATGGAGAGAGGGTCTGAAAAACTGTTTTTT
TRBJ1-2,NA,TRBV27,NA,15,CASSLSTTGNYGYTF,TGTGCCAGCAGTTTATCTACCACAGGGAACTATGGCTACACCTTC
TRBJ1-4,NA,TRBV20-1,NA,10,CSAPFEKLFF,TGCAGTGCCCCATTTGAAAAACTGTTTTTT
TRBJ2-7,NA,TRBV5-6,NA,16,CASSLAGASLSYEQYF,TGTGCCAGCAGCCTTGCGGGCGCCTCTCTCTCCTACGAGCAGTACTTC
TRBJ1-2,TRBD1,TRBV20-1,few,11,CSARGTGSYTF,TGCAGTGCTAGAGGGACAGGGAGCTACACCTTC
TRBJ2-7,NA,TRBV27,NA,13,CASSSIDRYEQYF,TGTGCCAGCAGTTCCATTGACAGATACGAGCAGTACTTC
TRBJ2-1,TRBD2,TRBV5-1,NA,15,CASSLLAGGPPEQFF,TGCGCCAGCAGCTTGTTAGCGGGAGGGCCCCCTGAGCAGTTCTTC
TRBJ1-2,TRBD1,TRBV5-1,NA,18,CASSLVGGLEGQGARNTF,TGCGCCAGCAGCTTGGTTGGTGGGCTAGAAGGACAGGGGGCGCGGAACACCTTC
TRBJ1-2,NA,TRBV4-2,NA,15,CASSRETGANYGYTF,TGTGCCAGCAGCCGGGAGACAGGAGCTAACTATGGCTACACCTTC
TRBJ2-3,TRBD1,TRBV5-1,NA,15,CASSRDRGGTDTQYF,TGCGCCAGCAGTAGGGACAGGGGAGGCACAGATACGCAGTATTTT
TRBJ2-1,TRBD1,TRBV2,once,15,CASSRGTAKVNEQFF,TGTGCCAGCAGCAGAGGGACAGCGAAGGTAAATGAGCAGTTCTTC